The sequence of this T cell receptor (beta chain) was determined in a study of T cells in Graves' hyperthyroidism and ophthalmopathy. The source material, RNA transcripts, was used to amplify TCR beta CDR3 regions. The HTBI primer set served for first-round RT-PCR of the TCR CDR3. Each CDR3 protein gets one entry after TCRdb re-called the multiplex PCR reads with MiXCR. The sample has 150,000 or so distinct CDR3 sequences; over 8% are singletons. This clonotype has a count of ten or more. Its cognate antigen is unknown. CDR1 and CDR2 from the germline V gene are SGDLS and YYNGEE. This CDR3 has 14 amino acids. The germline V and J ends were trimmed by 0 bases and 2 bases, with 9 bases remaining between them. Exclusion criteria comprised uncontrolled infection, other autoimmune disease, pregnancy or lactation. Overall study results and limits: Progression to ophthalmopathy was predicted a median of 6.5 months early.

The sequenced sample was blood. The source of this sequence is a woman under 30 with Graves' hyperthyroidism that later progressed to Graves' ophthalmopathy. This chain uses TRBV9 with TRBJ2-7; TRBD1 is a possible D gene (6 bases). CDR3 DNA: TGTGCCAGCAGCGTAGGGGGGCCAGCCTACGAGCAGTACTTC. Translation gives CASSVGGPAYEQYF.